A single sample gave rise to the 25 T cell receptor beta chains below, sequenced in a study of T-cell reconstitution after alpha-beta-depleted transplantation in children. This sample's TCRbeta library carried unique molecular identifier barcodes. TCRdb ran MiXCR on the PCR reads and lists one entry per CDR3 protein. The sample holds some 460,000 distinct CDR3 sequences, 15% to 20% seen once. The source material was PBMCs, mostly from graft donor cells, sampled 360 days after TCRalphabeta/CD19-depleted stem cell transplant. The source of these receptors is a boy under three years old who had a stem cell transplant for Wiskott-Aldrich syndrome, so the T cells may come from the graft donor.

This rearrangement joins TRBV20-1 to TRBJ2-4; maybe TRBD1 (6 bases). V was cut by 1 base and J by 3 bases, with 19 bases left in between. The CDR3 has 17 residues. Germline lookup yields CDR1 DFQATT and CDR2 SNEGSKA (reference sequence). For the CDR3, the DNA is TGCAGTGCTAGAGGTCCTACAGGGTCGTGGGACAAAAACATTCAGTACTTC. Translation gives CSARGPTGSWDKNIQYF.

V usage is TRBV7-2 and J usage is TRBJ2-2, with D unclear. The CDR3 is made up of 15 amino acids. CDR1 and CDR2 from the germline V gene are SGHTA and FQGNSA. V lost 4 bases, J lost 2 bases, and 11 bases lay in between. This CDR3 is CASSSSRLNTGELFF. Here the CDR3 DNA reads TGTGCCAGCAGCTCTTCTAGGTTAAACACCGGGGAGCTGTTTTTT.

J is TRBJ2-1 and V is TRBV20-1; TRBD2 is a possible D gene (7 bases). CDR3 length: 15 amino acids. Trimming stripped 6 bases from V and 7 bases from J, with 22 bases between. Germline lookup yields CDR1 DFQATT and CDR2 SNEGSKA (reference sequence). CDR3 coding DNA: TGCAGTGCGACTAACCGGGGGGCGCCCAATAATGAGCAGTTCTTC. Its protein product is CSATNRGAPNNEQFF.

This clonotype was counted a few times. The chain has TRBV13 and TRBJ2-7, with D possibly being TRBD2 (7 bases). Trimming took off 5 bases at V and 5 bases at J, with 16 bases between the two ends. Germline V gives CDR1 PRHDT, CDR2 FYEKMQ (reference sequence). CDR3 length equals 14 residues. The CDR3 bases are TGTGCCAGCAGCCCTGGGGGGGGCAGGAACGAGCAGTACTTC. This translates into CASSPGGGRNEQYF.

This clonotype was found many times. The chain joins TRBV5-5 to TRBJ2-1; D may be TRBD1 (6 bases). This CDR3 contains 15 residues. In germline, CDR1 is SGHKS, CDR2 YYEKEE (reference sequence). The V end lost 1 base, the J end lost 7 bases, and 15 bases lay between the germline ends. The CDR3 spells CASSLSTGRRNEQFF. The DNA of the CDR3 is TGTGCCAGCAGCTTGAGTACAGGGCGTCGGAATGAGCAGTTCTTC. The full variable domain, in which reference TRBV5-5 and TRBJ2-1 provide the parts outside the CDR3, is DAGVTQSPTHLIKTRGQQVTLRCSPISGHKSVSWYQQVLGQGPQFIFQYYEKEERGRGNFPDRFSARQFPNYSSELNVNALLLGDSALYLCASSLSTGRRNEQFFGPGTRLTVL.

The chain joins TRBV12-3 or TRBV12-4 to TRBJ1-2; TRBD1 agrees at 9 bases. The length of the CDR3 is 14 residues. The J segment lost 11 bases and the V segment lost 3 bases, leaving 10 bases of the junction unmatched. Written as DNA, the CDR3 is TGTGCCAGCAGTTTGGGCGGGACAGGGTGGAGATACACCTTC. Translating gives CASSLGGTGWRYTF.

The genes are TRBV11-2 and TRBJ2-7; D unclear. The V gene lost 1 base and the J gene lost 9 bases, with 16 bases spanning the gap. The CDR3 totals 14 residues. Germline lookup yields CDR1 SGHAT and CDR2 FQNNGV. CDR3 sequence: CASSLGLSSMGQYF. In nucleotides, the CDR3 is TGTGCCAGCAGCTTAGGTCTTAGCTCTATGGGGCAGTACTTC.

A few counts support this clonotype. V gene TRBV5-4 combines with J gene TRBJ2-5, with D possibly TRBD2 on 6 matching bases. Trimming took 4 bases from V and 7 from J, leaving 14 bases between them. The CDR3 is 13 residues long. Germline loops: CDR1 SGHNT, CDR2 YYREEE (reference sequence). The CDR3 sequence: CASSQRAPGTQYF. CDR3 in DNA: TGTGCCAGCAGCCAGCGGGCGCCGGGGACCCAGTACTTC.

This clonotype has a handful of counts. DNA for the CDR3: TGCAGCGTTGTGGGCGTTGCGGACGGATCCTACGAGCAGTACTTC. This encodes CSVVGVADGSYEQYF. V is TRBV29-1 and J is TRBJ2-7; D is unresolved. Trimming removed 4 bases from V and 1 base from J, with 17 bases in between. The CDR3 contains 15 residues. Germline loops: CDR1 SQVTM, CDR2 ANQGSEA.

In this sample, this clonotype turned up a few times. J is TRBJ2-3 and V is TRBV12-3 or TRBV12-4; tentative D call: TRBD2 (5 bases). Trimming removed 5 bases from V and 8 bases from J, with 14 bases in between. This CDR3 is 13 amino acids long. The CDR3, as DNA: TGTGCCAGCAGTCAACTAGATTCCGGTACGCAGTATTTT. Amino acids: CASSQLDSGTQYF.

This clonotype showed up just a few times. The chain links TRBV24-1 to TRBJ2-5; no firm D call. The CDR3 is 14 amino acids. V lost 2 bases and J lost 2, with 8 bases in between. Germline V lookup: CDR1 KGHDR, CDR2 SFDVKD. CDR3 residues: CATSDYRQQETQYF. As DNA, the CDR3 is TGTGCCACCAGTGATTATCGGCAACAAGAGACCCAGTACTTC.

This clonotype was counted between two and nine times. The rearrangement links TRBV15 to TRBJ2-2; 9 bases match TRBD1. The CDR3 is 16 residues long. CDR1 and CDR2 (germline): LNHNV, YYDKDF (reference sequence). The V gene end was trimmed by 2 bases and the J gene end by 7 bases; junction bases not matched to a gene: 8. The CDR3 spells CATSRSDRGGGGELFF. The CDR3 region has the DNA TGTGCCACCAGCAGATCGGACAGGGGTGGGGGCGGGGAGCTGTTTTTT. Supplemented by reference TRBV15 and TRBJ2-2, the full variable domain reads DAMVIQNPRYQVTQFGKPVTLSCSQTLNHNVMYWYQQKSSQAPKLLFHYYDKDFNNEADTPDNFQSRRPNTSFCFLDIRSPGLGDTAMYLCATSRSDRGGGGELFFGEGSRLTVL.

V usage is TRBV3-1 and J usage is TRBJ2-7; TRBD2 aligns across 13 bases. Germline assignment: CDR1 LGHDT and CDR2 YNNKEL (reference sequence). V was pared by 0 bases and J by 3 bases, with 8 bases of the junction left unmatched. CDR3 length: 18 residues. The CDR3 spells CASSQEGRTSGSIYEQYF. CDR3 nucleotides: TGTGCCAGCAGCCAAGAAGGTCGGACTAGCGGGAGTATCTACGAGCAGTACTTC.

The V gene is TRBV5-6, the J gene TRBJ2-7; the D is unclear. Trimming removed 6 bases from V and 3 bases from J, with 10 bases in between. Per germline, CDR1 SGHDT and CDR2 YYEEEE. The CDR3 is 12 amino acids. CDR3 sequence reads: CASTVWGYEQYF. The CDR3 DNA is TGTGCCAGCACCGTCTGGGGCTACGAGCAGTACTTC.

Only a few counts were recorded for this clonotype. The chain uses TRBV28 and TRBJ2-7; TRBD1 matches at 9 bases. CDR3 length: 15 amino acids. Per germline, CDR1 MDHEN and CDR2 SYDVKM. V lost 2 bases and J lost 1; bases outside the gene matches: 3. The CDR3 sequence is CASSLRTGASYEQYF. The CDR3 region has the DNA TGTGCCAGCAGTTTACGGACAGGGGCTTCCTACGAGCAGTACTTC.

The chain carries TRBV18 and TRBJ2-6; the match to TRBD2 covers 11 bases. V was clipped by 3 bases and J by 0 bases; unmatched bases: 4. Germline V gene data show CDR1 as KGHSH and CDR2 as LQKENI. The CDR3 loop spans 18 amino acids. The CDR3 DNA is TGTGCCAGCTCACCGCGGGGACTAGCGGTCTCTGGGGCCAACGTCCTGACTTTC. Protein product: CASSPRGLAVSGANVLTF.

The table lists this clonotype with a few counts. The chain employs TRBV12-5 and TRBJ2-5; 7 nucleotides agree with TRBD1. The CDR3 is 15 amino acids. Germline CDR1 LGHNT, CDR2 FRNRAP. The trim removed 6 bases at V and 3 bases at J, leaving 10 bases unmatched. This chain's CDR3 is CASGTGTEKKETQYF. The CDR3, as DNA: TGTGCTAGTGGCACGGGGACAGAGAAAAAAGAGACCCAGTACTTC.

This clonotype was detected only a few times. The chain employs TRBV6-5 and TRBJ2-1; 10 nucleotides align to TRBD2. The V gene's germline CDR1 is MNHEY and CDR2 SVGAGI. The junction had 6 bases not matched to a gene; V was cut back by 2 bases and J by 5 bases. The CDR3 consists of 16 residues. The CDR3 DNA reads TGTGCCAGCAGTTACCCCGGACTAGCGGAGAACAATGAGCAGTTCTTC. Residues: CASSYPGLAENNEQFF.

This chain uses TRBV7-9 with TRBJ2-4; tentative D call: TRBD2 (6 bases). CDR3 length: 16 residues. Trimming stripped 7 bases from V and 0 bases from J, with 16 bases between. Germline V gene data show CDR1 as SEHNR and CDR2 as FQNEAQ (reference sequence). The CDR3 sequence: CASTRGRVGAKNIQYF. In DNA, the CDR3 is TGTGCCAGCACCCGGGGGAGAGTGGGAGCCAAAAACATTCAGTACTTC.

CDR3 sequence: CSARIGRAVLRTYNEQFF. The CDR3 coding sequence is TGCAGTGCTAGAATCGGGAGGGCCGTTCTAAGGACCTACAATGAGCAGTTCTTC. The gene calls are TRBV20-1 and TRBJ2-1; 8 nucleotides match TRBD2. Germline CDR1 DFQATT, CDR2 SNEGSKA (reference sequence). V lost 2 bases to trimming and J lost 2 bases; unmatched junction nucleotides: 14. This CDR3 is built from 18 residues.

This clonotype has only a few counts. V is TRBV28 and J is TRBJ2-4; D ambiguous. Germline V gene lookup returns CDR1 MDHEN and CDR2 SYDVKM. With 2 bases removed from V and 5 bases from J, the gap between germline ends came to 7 bases. CDR3 length: 13 residues. The CDR3 region has the DNA TGTGCCAGCAGTTTAACTTGGGAAAACATTCAGTACTTC. Protein: CASSLTWENIQYF.

The V call is TRBV20-1, the J call TRBJ2-7, with D possibly matching TRBD2 (6 bases). The CDR3 extends over 15 amino acids. V was cut by 0 bases and J by 2 bases, with 14 bases left in between. Germline assignment: CDR1 DFQATT and CDR2 SNEGSKA (reference sequence). The CDR3 reads CSARDRAGSTYEQYF. The CDR3, as DNA: TGCAGTGCTAGAGATCGGGCGGGGTCAACCTACGAGCAGTACTTC.

This chain uses TRBV11-1 with TRBJ2-4; 8 bases match TRBD1. Germline V CDR1 and CDR2: SGHAT, FQDESV (reference sequence). After removal of 5 bases from V and 0 bases from J, the junction contained 15 bases not matched to a gene. The CDR3 consists of 19 residues. The CDR3 reads CASSPSRDRPGLAKNIQYF. Here the CDR3 DNA reads TGTGCCAGCAGCCCTTCCAGGGACAGGCCCGGTCTAGCCAAAAACATTCAGTACTTC.

This clonotype was seen many times. The V gene is TRBV6-2 or TRBV6-3, the J gene TRBJ2-1; tentatively, D is TRBD1 (6 bases). CDR1 is MNHEY and CDR2 is SVGEGT in the germline V gene. Trimming cost V 5 bases and J 8 bases, with 13 bases left between them. This CDR3 spans 13 amino acids. CDR3 protein: CASSPYTGHEQFF. CDR3 DNA: TGTGCCAGCAGTCCCTATACAGGGCATGAGCAGTTCTTC.

Ten or more counts support this clonotype. The V gene is TRBV12-3 or TRBV12-4, the J gene TRBJ2-7; a possible D gene is TRBD2 (5 bases). The length of the CDR3 is 13 residues. Trimming removed 6 bases from V and 7 bases from J, with 16 bases in between. In DNA form, the CDR3 reads TGTGCCAGCAGGCGACGGGGTTTAATGGAGCAGTACTTC. Translating it yields CASRRRGLMEQYF.